This T cell receptor (beta chain) originates from a study of Graves' ophthalmopathy and Graves' hyperthyroidism. As the template, RNA transcripts were used to amplify TCR beta CDR3 regions. The workflow started with a first-round RT-PCR run with HTBI primers and then moved on to a second-round multiplex PCR. TCRdb passed the multiplex PCR reads through MiXCR, listing each CDR3 protein once. The sample has 200,000 to 250,000 distinct CDR3 sequences; around 42% are singletons. Germline V lookup: CDR1 SQVTM, CDR2 ANQGSEA. The CDR3 covers 11 residues. The chain has TRBV29-1 and TRBJ2-5; possibly TRBD1 or TRBD2 for D (5 bases each). With the DNA end fitting TRBJ2-7 better, the J assignment may be wrong. This TCR came from an adult man with Graves' ophthalmopathy. Sequencing was carried out using peripheral blood. The CDR3 region has the DNA TGCAGCGGCTATCGAGGGGACGAGCAGTACTTC. Its protein is CSGYRGDEQYF.